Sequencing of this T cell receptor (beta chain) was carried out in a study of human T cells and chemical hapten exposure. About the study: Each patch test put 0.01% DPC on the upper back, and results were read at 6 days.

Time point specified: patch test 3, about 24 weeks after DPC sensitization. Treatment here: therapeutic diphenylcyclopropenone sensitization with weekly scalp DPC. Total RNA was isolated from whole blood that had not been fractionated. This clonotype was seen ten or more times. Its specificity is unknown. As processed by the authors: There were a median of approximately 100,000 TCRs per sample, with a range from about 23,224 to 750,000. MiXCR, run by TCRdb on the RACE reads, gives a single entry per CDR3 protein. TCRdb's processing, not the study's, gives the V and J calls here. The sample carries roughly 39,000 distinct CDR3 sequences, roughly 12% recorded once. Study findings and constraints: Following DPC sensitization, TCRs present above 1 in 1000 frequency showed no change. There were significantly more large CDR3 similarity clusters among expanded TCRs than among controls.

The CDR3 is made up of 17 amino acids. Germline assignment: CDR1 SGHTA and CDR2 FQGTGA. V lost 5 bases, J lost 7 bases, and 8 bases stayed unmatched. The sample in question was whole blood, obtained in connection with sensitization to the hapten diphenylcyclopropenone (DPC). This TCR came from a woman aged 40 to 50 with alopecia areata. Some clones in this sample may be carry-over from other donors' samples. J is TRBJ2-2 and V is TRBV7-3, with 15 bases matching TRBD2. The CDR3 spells CASSQGLAGGPDGELFF. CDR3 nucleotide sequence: TGTGCCAGCAGCCAAGGACTAGCGGGAGGGCCGGACGGGGAGCTGTTTTTT.